The sequence of this TCR beta chain was determined in a study of post-analysis software for immune sequencing data (dated by TCRdb to 2014 to 2015). With respect to the entire study: Disease courses on record covered relapsing-remitting, secondary progressive and progressive-relapsing multiple sclerosis, though some patients had no subtype annotation. The patient repertoires were set against ten to eleven previously published healthy control repertoires from donors whose ages ranged from roughly 6 to 25 years. A subset of samples was prepared in parallel using single-end sample barcoding, then pooled and co-amplified after Illumina adapter ligation. The investigation overall reported the following: Roughly 5 TRBV segments, including TRBV5-6, TRBV5-1 and TRBV20-1, were significantly more frequent in patients than controls. The multiple sclerosis patient group was slightly younger than the control group. When samples were clustered directly using the F measure, samples prepared in the same batch co-clustered strongly, which prompted a batch-effect correction. Significantly lower normalized Chao1 diversity was found in multiple sclerosis patients than in controls, suggesting substantial peripheral T-cell clonal expansion.

This clonotype was counted only a few times. Its antigen is unknown. No clone much larger than this one lies a single base away; base qualities are absent. To demonstrate the VDJtools post-analysis software, the study profiled TCR beta repertoires from the peripheral blood of about a dozen young patients with multiple sclerosis. The multiple sclerosis patients were children and adolescents ranging in age from about 6 to 17 years. Library generation was performed with PCR. Sequencing took place on an Illumina HiSeq 2500. To reduce PCR and sequencing biases, unique molecular identifiers were built into the TCR beta cDNA libraries. Some 500,000 cDNA molecules were obtained per 1 to 10 million input T cells, so each molecule approximated one T cell. The same protocol used for the earlier healthy control dataset was applied to prepare and sequence the patient libraries. Samples belonging to the same batch were prepared together, multiplexed and sequenced on a shared HiSeq lane. As for the authors' bioinformatics: Raw barcoded reads were processed with MIGEC, and single-read molecular identifier groups were discarded before consensus assembly and CDR3 extraction. Clonotype tables were post-analysed with VDJtools, and diversity was normalized by down-sampling all datasets to the smallest sample size. To correct batch-related cross-sample contamination, repertoire overlap clustering matched CDR3 amino acid sequences but not nucleotide sequences. TCRdb cleaned the public reads at Q25 with fastp, built clones with MiXCR and kept in-frame beta chains. Every entry covers one CDR3 protein and lists the most common genes and DNA from its rows. TCRdb assigned the V and J calls; the authors' analysis was not used. This sample lists around 500,000 distinct CDR3 sequences; 30% to 40% were detected once. Jointly, the top ten make up around 6% of the sample.

Reading the germline V gene gives CDR1 SGHAT and CDR2 FQNNGV. At the junction V is shortened by 2 bases and J by 6 bases, with 10 bases in between. The CDR3 contains 13 residues, cysteine and phenylalanine counted. The read is trimmed to its CDR3 DNA, 39 bases read in frame from base 1. The sample consisted of blood. The receptor's source is a girl aged 2-17 years with multiple sclerosis. The sequence is built from TRBV11-2 and TRBJ1-2; the D gene lacks a confident call. CDR3 protein: CASSLQEGDGYTF. At the DNA level, the sequence is TGTGCCAGCAGCTTACAGGAGGGTGATGGCTACACCTTC.